The count of the clone carrying this T cell receptor (beta chain) is one. Its matching antigen is unknown. TCRB immunosequencing input was approximately 510 nanograms of biopsy DNA per sample. The repertoire was sequenced with immunoSEQ multiplex PCR; TCRdb's copy has only in-frame clones and lacks some. The sample holds 12,000 or so clones; more than 75% are singletons and the top ten take 9.5% to 13%. The source of the sample is a study of T cell repertoires in ileal Crohn's disease. Study details: At surgery, around 40% of patients smoked, with median disease duration roughly 7.7 years. M6 samples are neoterminal ileum biopsies from postoperative colonoscopy. Study outcomes and limitations: Within the first postoperative year, endoscopy came at median around seven months.

The time point here: neoterminal ileum biopsy at postoperative endoscopy, about 6 months after surgery. CDR3 length: 15 residues. Germline-derived CDR1 and CDR2 are MNHEY and SVGAGI. Trimming took off 7 bases at V and 2 bases at J, with 14 bases between the two ends. The sequenced material came from ileal tissue. The receptor's source is an adult with Crohn's disease. V and J are TRBV6-5 and TRBJ2-2; D might be TRBD2 (6 bases). The CDR3 spells CASTLGGLNTGELFF. CDR3 bases: TGTGCCAGCACCCTTGGGGGGTTAAACACCGGGGAGCTGTTTTTT.